The 22 T cell receptor beta chains below come from one sample, sequenced in a study of cytomegalovirus exposure and HLA in healthy donors. 13 Jbeta primers and 60 Vbeta primers were used for the PCR. TCRdb's copy holds only in-frame clones and misses some; the assay was immunoSEQ multiplex PCR. This table has around 180,000 clones, 65% to 85% appearing once. Specimen: PBMCs. These receptors came from a woman aged 25 to 39 in good health and CMV-seropositive.

This chain links TRBV10-2 with TRBJ2-1; TRBD2 agrees at 13 bases. Trimming removed 10 bases from V and 7 bases from J; junction bases left unmatched: 7. This CDR3 region has 14 residues. CDR1 is WSHSY, CDR2 SAAADI, per germline. CDR3 region: CATVGLAGVNEQFF. The CDR3 DNA is TGCGCCACCGTAGGACTAGCGGGGGTAAATGAGCAGTTCTTC.

This chain joins TRBV7-9 and TRBJ1-2; tentatively, D is TRBD1 (6 bases). The CDR3 spans 15 residues. From germline, CDR1 is SEHNR and CDR2 FQNEAQ (reference sequence). The V and J ends lost 6 bases and 6 bases respectively, with 20 bases between them. CDR3 amino acids: CASRREGGVLDGYTF. CDR3 DNA: TGTGCCAGCAGACGAGAGGGGGGGGTCTTAGATGGCTACACCTTC.

CDR3 in amino acids: CASQGRDIQYF. CDR3 DNA: TGTGCCAGCCAGGGTAGGGACATTCAGTACTTC. The chain carries TRBV6-1 and TRBJ2-4; D may be TRBD1 (5 bases). The V end lost 8 bases, the J end lost 8 bases, and 10 bases lay between the germline ends. Germline lookup yields CDR1 MNHNS and CDR2 SASEGT. The CDR3 is made up of 11 amino acids.

The rearrangement links TRBV13 to TRBJ2-5, with D perhaps matching TRBD1 (5 bases). CDR3 length: 15 amino acids. Trimming removed 5 bases at V and 2 bases at J, with 15 bases between. In germline, CDR1 is PRHDT, CDR2 FYEKMQ (reference sequence). CDR3 DNA: TGTGCCAGCAGCCAGAAGGGGTTACTTCAAGAGACCCAGTACTTC. Translating gives CASSQKGLLQETQYF.

This rearrangement joins TRBV27 to TRBJ2-3, with 7 positions matching TRBD2. After removal of 3 bases from V and 5 bases from J, the junction contained 5 bases not matched to a gene. Germline CDR1 MNHEY, CDR2 SMNVEV (reference sequence). The CDR3 sequence is 14 residues long. The CDR3 region is CASSLAGVVDTQYF. CDR3 nucleotides: TGTGCCAGCAGTTTGGCGGGAGTAGTAGATACGCAGTATTTT.

The chain carries TRBV28 and TRBJ1-2; unclear D gene. Looked up from germline, CDR1 is MDHEN and CDR2 is SYDVKM. Trimming left V 5 bases short and J 6 bases short, with 7 bases between. This CDR3 has 11 amino acids. The CDR3 region is CASSQPNGYTF. The CDR3 DNA reads as TGTGCCAGCAGTCAACCTAATGGCTACACCTTC.

The J gene is TRBJ2-3, the V gene TRBV7-2, with D tentatively TRBD1 (6 bases). The V and J ends lost 5 bases and 1 base respectively, with 13 bases between them. CDR3 size: 15 residues. Germline V CDR1 and CDR2: SGHTA, FQGNSA. CDR3 residues: CASSGPGVGTDTQYF. Written as DNA, the CDR3 is TGTGCCAGCAGCGGACCAGGGGTTGGCACAGATACGCAGTATTTT.

This clone was observed once. The chain couples TRBV7-6 to TRBJ2-3; 8 bases map to TRBD2. The CDR3 consists of 13 residues. The junction had 7 bases not matched to a gene; V was cut back by 8 bases and J by 6 bases. Germline CDR1 is SGHVS and CDR2 is FNYEAQ. In nucleotides, the CDR3 is TGTGCCAGCTCTATCGGGGGGGAGGATACGCAGTATTTT. Encoded protein: CASSIGGEDTQYF.

The rearrangement uses TRBV9 and TRBJ1-1, with D perhaps matching TRBD1 (5 bases). Trimming shortened V by 4 bases and J by 2 bases, and 12 bases separated the two germline ends. The length of the CDR3 is 14 residues. Germline-derived CDR1 and CDR2 are SGDLS and YYNGEE. The CDR3 DNA reads as TGTGCCAGCAGCCCCCAGGGACTCAACACTGAAGCTTTCTTT. Amino acids: CASSPQGLNTEAFF.

In this sample, this clone turned up a few times. V is TRBV5-1 and J is TRBJ1-4; maybe TRBD1 (5 bases). The CDR3 runs to 15 residues. Germline V gene lookup returns CDR1 SGHRS and CDR2 YFSETQ. V dropped 3 bases and J dropped 5 bases, with 14 bases sitting between them. Here the CDR3 reads CASSSYKGPNEKLFF. The CDR3 nucleotides read TGCGCCAGCAGCTCATATAAGGGGCCCAATGAAAAACTGTTTTTT.

This sequence joins TRBV6-4 and TRBJ2-1; maybe TRBD1 (6 bases). The V gene lost 4 bases and the J gene lost 12 bases, with 13 bases spanning the gap. Germline V lookup: CDR1 MRHNA, CDR2 SNTAGT. The CDR3 length is 12 residues. This CDR3 reads CASSATGLVQFF. DNA for the CDR3: TGTGCCAGCAGTGCCACAGGGTTGGTGCAGTTCTTC.

The chain links TRBV4-1 to TRBJ1-5, with D unresolved. Germline V gives CDR1 MGHRA, CDR2 YSYEKL. Between the trimmed V and J ends, which lost 4 bases and 3 bases, there was a span of 10 bases. The CDR3 spans 14 residues. The CDR3 nucleotides are TGCGCCAGCAGCCCCGGGTCATACAATCAGCCCCAGCATTTT. It translates to CASSPGSYNQPQHF.

The rearrangement uses TRBV4-2 and TRBJ1-1; D not resolved. The CDR3 extends over 14 amino acids. CDR1 and CDR2 from the germline V gene are LGHNA and YNFKEQ. V was pared by 4 bases and J by 3 bases, with 12 bases between. The CDR3 DNA sequence: TGTGCCAGCAGCCCCGAGGGAAGAGACACTGAAGCTTTCTTT. It translates to CASSPEGRDTEAFF.

J is TRBJ2-3 and V is TRBV9, with 10 bases aligning to TRBD1. The CDR3 has 20 residues. Germline trimming cut 3 bases from V and 0 bases from J; bases unmatched to any gene: 16. The germline V gene has CDR1 SGDLS and CDR2 YYNGEE. The CDR3 DNA sequence: TGTGCCAGCAGCGGGACCGGGACAGGGGTTTGGCGGGCTAGCACAGATACGCAGTATTTT. It translates to CASSGTGTGVWRASTDTQYF.

This chain uses TRBV18 with TRBJ2-7; D gene unclear. CDR1 and CDR2 (germline): KGHSH, LQKENI. Between the trimmed V and J ends, which lost 2 bases and 0 bases, there was a span of 8 bases. This CDR3 comprises 14 residues. The chain's CDR3 is CASSPARSSYEQYF. For the CDR3, the DNA is TGTGCCAGCTCACCAGCTCGGAGCTCCTACGAGCAGTACTTC.

This chain joins TRBV9 and TRBJ1-3; D is perhaps TRBD1 (6 bases). The V gene's germline CDR1 is SGDLS and CDR2 YYNGEE. V lost 0 bases and J lost 0, with 13 bases in between. This CDR3 is 17 amino acids long. This CDR3 reads CASSVAGQGSSGNTIYF. The CDR3 coding sequence is TGTGCCAGCAGCGTAGCTGGTCAGGGGAGCTCTGGAAACACCATATATTTT.

As to this clone: Sequence at one end of the junction differs from germline and may be a read error. The chain uses TRBV6-5 and TRBJ2-3, with TRBD2 as a possible D gene (5 bases). This CDR3 comprises 13 residues. In germline, CDR1 is MNHEY, CDR2 SVGAGI. The DNA of the CDR3 is TGTGCCAGCAGTCGCGCGATAACCGGGATCTTAAGGTTT. It is translated as CASSRAITGILRF.

CDR3 sequence reads: CASSDSTANTGELFF. The CDR3 DNA reads TGTGCCAGCAGTGATTCCACAGCCAACACCGGGGAGCTGTTTTTT. The chain is built from TRBV2 and TRBJ2-2; D remains unclear. The CDR3 runs to 15 residues. With 3 bases removed from V and 2 bases from J, the gap between germline ends came to 10 bases. CDR1 and CDR2 from the germline V gene are SNHLY and FYNNEI.

The chain recombines TRBV5-1 with TRBJ2-1, with 10 positions matching TRBD1. The CDR3 is made up of 21 amino acids. V trimming: 5 bases; J trimming: 4 bases; junction bases outside the gene matches: 24. Germline V lookup: CDR1 SGHRS, CDR2 YFSETQ. The CDR3 spells CASSFKPGTGVLQGSYNEQFF. In DNA form, the CDR3 reads TGCGCCAGCAGTTTCAAACCCGGGACAGGGGTTTTACAGGGGTCATACAATGAGCAGTTCTTC.

The rearrangement links TRBV4-2 to TRBJ2-3, with 8 bases lining up with TRBD2. The V gene end was trimmed by 11 bases and the J gene end by 3 bases; junction bases not matched to a gene: 7. The CDR3 contains 13 residues. Germline V CDR1 and CDR2: LGHNA, YNFKEQ. The CDR3 DNA follows: TGTGCCTGTGGCGGGGGGTTAACAGATACGCAGTATTTT. Residues: CACGGGLTDTQYF.

This clone was seen a few times. The rearrangement joins TRBV6-6 to TRBJ1-5; TRBD1 agrees at 10 bases. CDR3 length: 15 residues. V was pared by 7 bases and J by 7 bases, with 10 bases of the junction left unmatched. CDR1 and CDR2 (germline): MNHNY, SVGAGI (reference sequence). CDR3 nucleotide sequence: TGTGCCAGCACCTCCAGGGACAGGGGTTGGCAGCCCCAGCATTTT. Amino acids: CASTSRDRGWQPQHF.

This chain links TRBV28 with TRBJ2-7; D perhaps matches TRBD2 (6 bases). Germline V gene sequence: CDR1 MDHEN, CDR2 SYDVKM. The CDR3 runs to 14 residues. Trimming took off 3 bases at V and 3 bases at J, with 12 bases between the two ends. CDR3 amino acids: CASSLGGGYYEQYF. DNA of the CDR3: TGTGCCAGCAGTTTGGGTGGGGGGTACTACGAGCAGTACTTC.